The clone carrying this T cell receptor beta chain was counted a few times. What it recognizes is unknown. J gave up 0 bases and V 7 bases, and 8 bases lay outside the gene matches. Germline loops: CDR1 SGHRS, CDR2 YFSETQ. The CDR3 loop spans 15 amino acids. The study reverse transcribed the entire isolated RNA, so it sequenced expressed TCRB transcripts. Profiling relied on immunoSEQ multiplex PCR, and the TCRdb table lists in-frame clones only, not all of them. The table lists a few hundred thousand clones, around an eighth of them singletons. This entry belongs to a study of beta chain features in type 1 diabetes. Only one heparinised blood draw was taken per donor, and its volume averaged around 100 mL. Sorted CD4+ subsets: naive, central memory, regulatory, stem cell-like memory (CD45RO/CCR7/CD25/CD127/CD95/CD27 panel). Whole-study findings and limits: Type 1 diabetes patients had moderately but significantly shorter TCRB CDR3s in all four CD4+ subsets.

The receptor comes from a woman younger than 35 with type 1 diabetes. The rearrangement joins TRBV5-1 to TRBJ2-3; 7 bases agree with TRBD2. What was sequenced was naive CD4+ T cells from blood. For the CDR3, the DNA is TGCGCCAGCCGCCATGATAGCGGGAGCACAGATACGCAGTATTTT. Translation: CASRHDSGSTDTQYF.